This TCR beta chain emerged from a study of blood T cell repertoires in COVID-19. The authors' processing: Amplification of reference gene primers provided the estimated nucleated cell counts. Profiling relied on immunoSEQ multiplex PCR, and the TCRdb table lists in-frame clones only, not all of them. D and trimming come from the DNA, and the V and J calls and clone size come from that table. The sample comprises approximately 250,000 clones, around 84% of which are singletons, and 4.2% rests with the top ten. After removal of 4 bases from V and 5 bases from J, the junction contained 8 bases not matched to a gene. The CDR3 is made up of 15 amino acids. CDR1 is SGHNT, CDR2 YYREEE, per germline (reference sequence).

This chain connects TRBV5-4 to TRBJ2-1; TRBD2 agrees at 8 bases. Sequenced input: peripheral blood. This clonotype was obtained from a man aged 55-75 years with acute or convalescent COVID-19. DNA of the CDR3: TGTGCCAGCAGCCCTAGCGGGTCTCCCAACAATGAGCAGTTCTTC. Encoded protein: CASSPSGSPNNEQFF.